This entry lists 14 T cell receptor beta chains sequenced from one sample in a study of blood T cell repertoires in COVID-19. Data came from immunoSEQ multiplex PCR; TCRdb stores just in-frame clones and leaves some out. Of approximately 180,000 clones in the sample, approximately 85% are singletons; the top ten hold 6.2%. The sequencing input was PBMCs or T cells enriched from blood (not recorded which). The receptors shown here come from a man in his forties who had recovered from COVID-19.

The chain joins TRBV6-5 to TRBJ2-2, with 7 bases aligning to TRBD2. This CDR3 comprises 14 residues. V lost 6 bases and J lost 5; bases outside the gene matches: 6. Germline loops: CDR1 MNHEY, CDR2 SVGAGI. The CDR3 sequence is CASRTTSSTGELFF. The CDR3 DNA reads TGTGCCAGCAGGACGACTAGCTCGACCGGGGAGCTGTTTTTT.

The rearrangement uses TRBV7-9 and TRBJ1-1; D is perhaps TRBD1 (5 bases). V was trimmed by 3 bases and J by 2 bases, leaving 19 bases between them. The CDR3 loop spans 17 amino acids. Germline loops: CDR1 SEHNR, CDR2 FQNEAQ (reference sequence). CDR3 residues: CASSFVPGGKGNTEAFF. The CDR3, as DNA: TGTGCCAGCAGCTTTGTTCCCGGGGGTAAAGGAAACACTGAAGCTTTCTTT. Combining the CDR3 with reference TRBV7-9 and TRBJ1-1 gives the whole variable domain DTGVSQNPRHKITKRGQNVTFRCDPISEHNRLYWYRQTLGQGPEFLTYFQNEAQLEKSRLLSDRFSAERPKGSFSTLEIQRTEQGDSAMYLCASSFVPGGKGNTEAFFGQGTRLTVV.

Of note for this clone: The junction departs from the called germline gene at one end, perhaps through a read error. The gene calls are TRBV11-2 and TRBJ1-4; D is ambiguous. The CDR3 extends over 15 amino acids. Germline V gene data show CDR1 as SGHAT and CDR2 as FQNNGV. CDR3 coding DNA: TGTGCCAGCAGCCTAGAGGGCACCCGGAATGAAAAACTGTTTTTT. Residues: CASSLEGTRNEKLFF. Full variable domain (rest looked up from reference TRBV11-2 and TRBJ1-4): EAGVAQSPRYKIIEKRQSVAFWCNPISGHATLYWYQQILGQGPKLLIQFQNNGVVDDSQLPKDRFSAERLKGVDSTLKIQPAKLEDSAVYLCASSLEGTRNEKLFFGSGTQLSVL.

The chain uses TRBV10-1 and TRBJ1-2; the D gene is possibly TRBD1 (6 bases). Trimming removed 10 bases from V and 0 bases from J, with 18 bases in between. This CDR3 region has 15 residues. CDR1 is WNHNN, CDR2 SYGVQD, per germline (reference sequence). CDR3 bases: TGCGCCACCGACAAAGGGGACACCCCTAACTATGGCTACACCTTC. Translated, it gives CATDKGDTPNYGYTF.

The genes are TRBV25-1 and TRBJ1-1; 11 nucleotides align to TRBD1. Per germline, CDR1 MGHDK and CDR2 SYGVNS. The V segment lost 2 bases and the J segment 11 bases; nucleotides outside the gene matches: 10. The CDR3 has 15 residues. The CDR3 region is CASSEARTGGREAFF. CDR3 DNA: TGTGCCAGCAGTGAAGCGAGGACAGGGGGCAGGGAGGCTTTCTTT.

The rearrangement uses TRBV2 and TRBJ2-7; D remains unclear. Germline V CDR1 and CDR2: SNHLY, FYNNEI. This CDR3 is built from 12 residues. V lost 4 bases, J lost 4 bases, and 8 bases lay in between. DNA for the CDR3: TGTGCCAGCAGTGGGCCCACATACGAGCAGTACTTC. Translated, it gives CASSGPTYEQYF.

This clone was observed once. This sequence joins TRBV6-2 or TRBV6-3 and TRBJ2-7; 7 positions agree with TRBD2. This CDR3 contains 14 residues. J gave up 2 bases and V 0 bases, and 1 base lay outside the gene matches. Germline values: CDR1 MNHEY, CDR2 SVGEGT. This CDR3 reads CASSYSSGTYEQYF. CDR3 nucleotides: TGTGCCAGCAGTTACTCAAGCGGGACCTACGAGCAGTACTTC.

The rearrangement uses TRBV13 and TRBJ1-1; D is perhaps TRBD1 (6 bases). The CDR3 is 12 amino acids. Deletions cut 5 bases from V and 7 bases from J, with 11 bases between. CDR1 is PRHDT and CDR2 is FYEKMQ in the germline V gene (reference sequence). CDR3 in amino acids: CASSTRDNEAFF. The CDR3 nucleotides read TGTGCCAGCAGCACCCGGGACAATGAAGCTTTCTTT.

The CDR3 is CASSQYTATNEKLFF. The CDR3 nucleotides are TGCGCCAGCAGCCAATATACAGCAACTAATGAAAAACTGTTTTTT. This sequence joins TRBV4-1 and TRBJ1-4; the D is unclear. The CDR3 length is 15 residues. Trimming shortened V by 2 bases and J by 0 bases, and 7 bases separated the two germline ends. Germline assignment: CDR1 MGHRA and CDR2 YSYEKL.

CDR3 DNA: TGTGCCAGCAGCCTCCTGAGCAATGAGCAGTTCTTC. Translated, it gives CASSLLSNEQFF. The V gene is TRBV6-5, the J gene TRBJ2-1, with D unresolved. The CDR3 contains 12 residues. Trimming removed 6 bases from V and 6 bases from J, with 9 bases in between. Germline V gene data show CDR1 as MNHEY and CDR2 as SVGAGI.

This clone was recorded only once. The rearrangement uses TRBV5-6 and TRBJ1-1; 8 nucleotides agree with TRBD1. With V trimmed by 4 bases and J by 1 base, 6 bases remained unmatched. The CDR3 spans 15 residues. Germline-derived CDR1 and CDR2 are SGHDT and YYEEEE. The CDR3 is CASSVSGTGNTEAFF. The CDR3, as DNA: TGTGCCAGCAGCGTCTCCGGGACAGGGAACACTGAAGCTTTCTTT.

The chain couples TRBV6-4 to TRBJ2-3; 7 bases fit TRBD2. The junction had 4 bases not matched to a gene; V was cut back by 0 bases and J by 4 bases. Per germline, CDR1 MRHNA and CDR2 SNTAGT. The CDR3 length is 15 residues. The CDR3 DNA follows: TGTGCCAGCAGTGACTCGGGAGGGCAACCAGATACGCAGTATTTT. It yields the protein CASSDSGGQPDTQYF.

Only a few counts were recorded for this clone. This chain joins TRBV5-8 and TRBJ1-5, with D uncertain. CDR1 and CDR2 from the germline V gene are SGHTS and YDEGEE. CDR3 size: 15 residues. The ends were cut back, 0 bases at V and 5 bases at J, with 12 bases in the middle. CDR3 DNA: TGTGCCAGCAGCTTGGGTGTGCGGGGTTATCAGCCCCAGCATTTT. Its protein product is CASSLGVRGYQPQHF.

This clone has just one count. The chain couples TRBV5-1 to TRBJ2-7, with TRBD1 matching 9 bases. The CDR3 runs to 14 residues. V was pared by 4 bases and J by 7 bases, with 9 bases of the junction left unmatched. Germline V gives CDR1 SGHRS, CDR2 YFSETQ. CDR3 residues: CASSPSQGAGEQYF. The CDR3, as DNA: TGCGCCAGCAGCCCATCACAGGGGGCGGGGGAGCAGTACTTC. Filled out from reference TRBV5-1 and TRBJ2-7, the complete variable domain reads KAGVTQTPRYLIKTRGQQVTLSCSPISGHRSVSWYQQTPGQGLQFLFEYFSETQRNKGNFPGRFSGRQFSNSRSEMNVSTLELGDSALYLCASSPSQGAGEQYFGPGTRLTVT.